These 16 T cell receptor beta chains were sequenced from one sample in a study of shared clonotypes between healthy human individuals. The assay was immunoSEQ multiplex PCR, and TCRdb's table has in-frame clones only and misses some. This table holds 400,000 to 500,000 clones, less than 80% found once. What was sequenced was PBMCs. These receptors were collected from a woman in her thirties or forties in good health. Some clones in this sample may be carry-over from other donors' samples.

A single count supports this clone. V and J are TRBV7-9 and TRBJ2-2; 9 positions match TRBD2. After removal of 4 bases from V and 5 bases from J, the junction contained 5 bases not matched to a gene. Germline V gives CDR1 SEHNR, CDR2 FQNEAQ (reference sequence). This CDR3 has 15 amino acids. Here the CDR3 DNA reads TGTGCCAGCAGCTCCGTAGCGGGAGAAACCGGGGAGCTGTTTTTT. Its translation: CASSSVAGETGELFF.

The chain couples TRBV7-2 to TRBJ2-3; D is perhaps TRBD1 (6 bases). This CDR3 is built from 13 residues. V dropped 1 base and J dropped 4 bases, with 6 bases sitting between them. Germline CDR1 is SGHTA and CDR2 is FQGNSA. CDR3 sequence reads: CASSLGGPDTQYF. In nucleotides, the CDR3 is TGTGCCAGCAGCTTAGGGGGGCCAGATACGCAGTATTTT.

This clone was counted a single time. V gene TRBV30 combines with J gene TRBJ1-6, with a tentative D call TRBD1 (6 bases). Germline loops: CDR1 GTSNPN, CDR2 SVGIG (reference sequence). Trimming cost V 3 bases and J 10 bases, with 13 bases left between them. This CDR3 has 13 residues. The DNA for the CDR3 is TGTGCCTGGAGCAGCAGGGGAGGCTCACCCCTCCACTTT. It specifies CAWSSRGGSPLHF.

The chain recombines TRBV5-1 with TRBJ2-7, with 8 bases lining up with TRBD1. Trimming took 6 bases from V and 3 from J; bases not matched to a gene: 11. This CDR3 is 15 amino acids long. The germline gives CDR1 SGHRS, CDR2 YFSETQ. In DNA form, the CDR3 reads TGCGCCAGCACCCGGCGGCAGGGGGCCTTCTACGAGCAGTACTTC. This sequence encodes CASTRRQGAFYEQYF.

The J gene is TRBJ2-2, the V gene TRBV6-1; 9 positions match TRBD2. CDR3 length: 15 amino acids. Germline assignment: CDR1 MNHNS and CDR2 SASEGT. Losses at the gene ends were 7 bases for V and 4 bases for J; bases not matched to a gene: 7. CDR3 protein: CASKKLAGPTGELFF. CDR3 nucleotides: TGTGCCAGCAAGAAACTAGCGGGCCCCACCGGGGAGCTGTTTTTT.

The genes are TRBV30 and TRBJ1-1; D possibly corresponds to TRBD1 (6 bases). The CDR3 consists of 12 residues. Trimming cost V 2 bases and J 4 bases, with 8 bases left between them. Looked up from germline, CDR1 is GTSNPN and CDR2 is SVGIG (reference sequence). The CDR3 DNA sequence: TGTGCCTGGAGTAAGGACAGCACTGAAGCTTTCTTT. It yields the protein CAWSKDSTEAFF.

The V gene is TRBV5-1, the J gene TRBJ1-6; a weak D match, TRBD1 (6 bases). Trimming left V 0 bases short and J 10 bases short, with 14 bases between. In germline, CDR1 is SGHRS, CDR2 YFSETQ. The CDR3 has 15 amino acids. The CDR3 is CASSLDRVSGSPLHF. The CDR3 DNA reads TGCGCCAGCAGCTTGGACAGGGTGTCCGGATCACCCCTCCACTTT.

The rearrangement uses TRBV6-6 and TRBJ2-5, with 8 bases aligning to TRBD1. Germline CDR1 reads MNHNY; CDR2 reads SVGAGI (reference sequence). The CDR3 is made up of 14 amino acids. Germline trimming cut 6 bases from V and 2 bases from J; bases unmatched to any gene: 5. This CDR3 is CASSYGTGQETQYF. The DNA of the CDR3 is TGTGCCAGCAGCTACGGGACAGGACAAGAGACCCAGTACTTC.

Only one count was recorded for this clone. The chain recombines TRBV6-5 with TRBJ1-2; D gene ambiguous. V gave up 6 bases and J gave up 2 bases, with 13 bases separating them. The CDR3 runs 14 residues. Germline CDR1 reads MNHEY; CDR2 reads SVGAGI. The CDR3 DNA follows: TGTGCCAGCAGCCTTGGGCTGCGCAACTATGGCTACACCTTC. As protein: CASSLGLRNYGYTF.

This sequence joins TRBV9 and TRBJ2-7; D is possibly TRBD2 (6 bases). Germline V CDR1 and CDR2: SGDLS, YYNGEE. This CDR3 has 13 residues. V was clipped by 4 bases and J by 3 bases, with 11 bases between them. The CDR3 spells CASSLVGGYEQYF. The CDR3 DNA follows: TGTGCCAGCAGCCTTGTGGGGGGCTACGAGCAGTACTTC.

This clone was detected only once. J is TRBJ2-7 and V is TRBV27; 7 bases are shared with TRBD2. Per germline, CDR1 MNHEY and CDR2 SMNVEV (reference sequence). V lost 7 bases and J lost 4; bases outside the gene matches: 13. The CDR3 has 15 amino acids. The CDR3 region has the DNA TGTGCCAGCACCCCCCGAAGTGGCGGGAGTTACGAGCAGTACTTC. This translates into CASTPRSGGSYEQYF.

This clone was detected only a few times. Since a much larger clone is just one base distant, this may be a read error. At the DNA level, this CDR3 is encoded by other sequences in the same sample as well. CDR3 protein: CASSLGVSGANVLTF. The CDR3 nucleotides read TGTGCCAGCAGCTTGGGGGTCTCTGGGGCCAACGTCCTGACTTTC. The gene calls are TRBV5-6 and TRBJ2-6; D is uncertain. The CDR3 loop spans 15 amino acids. Trimming removed 0 bases at V and 0 bases at J, with 4 bases between. The germline gives CDR1 SGHDT, CDR2 YYEEEE.

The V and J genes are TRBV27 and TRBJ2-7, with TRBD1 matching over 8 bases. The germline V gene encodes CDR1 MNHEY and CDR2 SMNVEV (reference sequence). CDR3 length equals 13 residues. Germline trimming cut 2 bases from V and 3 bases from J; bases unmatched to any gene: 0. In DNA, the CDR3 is TGTGCCAGCAGTTTAACAGGGGGCTACGAGCAGTACTTC. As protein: CASSLTGGYEQYF.

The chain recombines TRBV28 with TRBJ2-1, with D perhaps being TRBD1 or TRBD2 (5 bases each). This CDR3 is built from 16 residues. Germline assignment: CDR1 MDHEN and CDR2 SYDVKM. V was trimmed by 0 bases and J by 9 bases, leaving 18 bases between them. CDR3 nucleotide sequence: TGTGCCAGCAGTTTATGGGGGGAGAGGGATTTGAGTGAGCAGTTCTTC. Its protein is CASSLWGERDLSEQFF.

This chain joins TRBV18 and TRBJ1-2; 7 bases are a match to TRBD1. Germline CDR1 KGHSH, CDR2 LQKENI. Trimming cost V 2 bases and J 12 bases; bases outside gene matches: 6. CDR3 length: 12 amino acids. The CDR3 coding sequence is TGTGCCAGCTCACCAGACAGGGATGTCGACACCTTC. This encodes CASSPDRDVDTF. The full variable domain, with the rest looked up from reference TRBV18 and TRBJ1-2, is NAGVMQNPRHLVRRRGQEARLRCSPMKGHSHVYWYRQLPEEGLKFMVYLQKENIIDESGMPKERFSAEFPKEGPSILRIQQVVRGDSAAYFCASSPDRDVDTFGSGTRLTVV.

CDR3 amino acids: CASSIGLINEQFF. CDR3 sequence (DNA): TGTGCCAGTAGTATAGGGTTAATCAATGAGCAGTTCTTC. The chain joins TRBV19 to TRBJ2-1; D remains unclear. The length of the CDR3 is 13 residues. The V and J ends lost 1 base and 6 bases respectively, with 7 bases between them. The germline V gene encodes CDR1 LNHDA and CDR2 SQIVND (reference sequence).